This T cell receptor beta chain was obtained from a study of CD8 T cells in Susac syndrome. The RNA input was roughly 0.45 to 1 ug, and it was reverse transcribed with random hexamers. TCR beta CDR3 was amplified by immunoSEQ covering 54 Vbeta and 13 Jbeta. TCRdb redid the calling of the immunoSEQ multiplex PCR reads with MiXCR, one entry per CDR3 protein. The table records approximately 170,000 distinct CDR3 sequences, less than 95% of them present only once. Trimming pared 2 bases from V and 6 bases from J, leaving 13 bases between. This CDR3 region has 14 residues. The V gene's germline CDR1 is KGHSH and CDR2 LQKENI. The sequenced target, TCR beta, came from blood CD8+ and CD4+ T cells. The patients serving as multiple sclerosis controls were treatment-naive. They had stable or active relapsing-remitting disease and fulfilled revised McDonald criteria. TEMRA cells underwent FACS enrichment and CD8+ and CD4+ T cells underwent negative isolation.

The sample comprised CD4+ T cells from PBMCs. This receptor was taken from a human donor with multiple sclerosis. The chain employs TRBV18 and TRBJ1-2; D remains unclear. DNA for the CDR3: TGTGCCAGCTCACCAATTGAGGGATTGGATGGCTACACCTTC. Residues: CASSPIEGLDGYTF.